The TCR beta chain under discussion was sequenced for a study of shared clonotypes between healthy human individuals. Germline CDR1 MGHRA, CDR2 YSYEKL. V lost 5 bases and J lost 2, with 13 bases in between. The CDR3 is 14 residues long. CD45RO-negative CD8 cells positively selected for CCR7 made up the naive population, which excluded terminally differentiated effector memory CD45RA+ cells. Per the authors' pipeline: Filtering was not the same, since immunoSEQ gave junction-only sequences without quality scores. The table came from immunoSEQ multiplex PCR; TCRdb's copy has only in-frame clones and leaves some out. For V, J and clone size, that table is used; D and trimming come from the DNA. The data contain more than 2 million clones, around 95% of them singletons.

This TCR came from a man aged 18 to 30 in good health. Some clones in this sample may be carry-over from other donors' samples. V is TRBV4-1 and J is TRBJ2-7; possibly TRBD1 or TRBD2 for D (5 bases each). Sequenced material: naive CD8+ T cells from PBMCs. The CDR3 nucleotides read TGCGCCAGCAGCGGCGGGTGGGGGACCTACGAGCAGTACTTC. It codes for CASSGGWGTYEQYF.